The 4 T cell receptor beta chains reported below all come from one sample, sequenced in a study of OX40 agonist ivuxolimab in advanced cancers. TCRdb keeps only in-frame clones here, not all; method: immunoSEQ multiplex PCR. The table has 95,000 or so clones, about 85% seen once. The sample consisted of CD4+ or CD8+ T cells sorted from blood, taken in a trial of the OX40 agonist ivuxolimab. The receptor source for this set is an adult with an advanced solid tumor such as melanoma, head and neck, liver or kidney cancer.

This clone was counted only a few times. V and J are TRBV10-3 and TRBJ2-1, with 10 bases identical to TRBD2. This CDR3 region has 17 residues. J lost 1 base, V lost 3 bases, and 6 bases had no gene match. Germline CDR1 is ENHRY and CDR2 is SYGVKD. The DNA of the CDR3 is TGTGCCATCAGTGAACGTACTAGCGGGAAATCCTACAATGAGCAGTTCTTC. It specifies CAISERTSGKSYNEQFF.

CDR3 region: CAISTGTHYEQYF. As DNA, the CDR3 is TGTGCCATCAGTACCGGGACCCACTACGAGCAGTACTTC. This chain joins TRBV10-3 and TRBJ2-7; TRBD1 or TRBD2 may be the D gene (5 bases each). Germline V CDR1 and CDR2: ENHRY, SYGVKD. This CDR3 is 13 amino acids long. V dropped 5 bases and J dropped 3 bases, with 11 bases sitting between them.

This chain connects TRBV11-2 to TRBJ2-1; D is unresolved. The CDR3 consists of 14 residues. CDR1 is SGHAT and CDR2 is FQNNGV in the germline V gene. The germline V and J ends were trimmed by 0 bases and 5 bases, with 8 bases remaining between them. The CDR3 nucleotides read TGTGCCAGCAGCTTAGAATCCACGGACAATGAGCAGTTCTTC. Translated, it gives CASSLESTDNEQFF.

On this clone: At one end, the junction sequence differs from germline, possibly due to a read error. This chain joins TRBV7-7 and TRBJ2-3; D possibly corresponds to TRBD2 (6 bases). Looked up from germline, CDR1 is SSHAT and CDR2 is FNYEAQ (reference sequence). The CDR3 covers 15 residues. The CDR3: CASSLGIGGTDTQYF. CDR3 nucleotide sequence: TGTGCTAGCAGCTTAGGCATCGGGGGAACAGATACGCAGTATTTT.